This T cell receptor (beta chain) was sequenced during a study of cytomegalovirus exposure and HLA in healthy donors. Researchers ran the PCR with 60 Vbeta and 13 Jbeta primers. The assay was immunoSEQ multiplex PCR, and TCRdb's table has in-frame clones only and misses some. The data contain about 140,000 clones, approximately 82% of them singletons. This clone was picked up a small number of times. Trimming at V came to 4 bases and at J to 3 bases, leaving 4 bases not matched to a gene. Germline V lookup: CDR1 MGHRA, CDR2 YSYEKL. The CDR3 contains 14 residues. The rearrangement uses TRBV4-1 and TRBJ1-1, with TRBD1 matching over 8 bases. Sequenced material: PBMCs. The receptor's source is a man younger than 35 in good health and CMV-seropositive. The CDR3 here is CASSPLDRDTEAFF. CDR3 bases: TGCGCCAGCAGCCCCCTGGACAGGGACACTGAAGCTTTCTTT.